Judged by abundance, the clone carrying this TCR beta chain is medium-sized (0.01 to 0.1%). Its antigen is unidentified. The CDR3 is 16 residues long. Trimming shortened V by 2 bases and J by 0 bases, and 11 bases separated the two germline ends. Germline CDR1 reads MNHNY; CDR2 reads SVGAGI (reference sequence). The data belong to a study of tumor-infiltrating lymphocytes in localized non-small cell lung cancer. The study, taken as a whole, reports: TCRbeta sequencing showed higher T cell infiltration in tumors than uninvolved lung.

This table comes from immunoSEQ multiplex PCR, and its TCRdb copy is limited to in-frame clones, with some not included. The table has about 17,000 clones, 70% to 90% seen once. J is TRBJ2-1 and V is TRBV6-6; D remains ambiguous. The sample taken for sequencing was uninvolved lung tissue not adjacent to the tumor. The sequence was collected from a human donor with non-small cell lung cancer. The CDR3, as DNA: TGTGCCAGCAGTTACCCGAGCGAGTACTCCTACAATGAGCAGTTCTTC. Translated: CASSYPSEYSYNEQFF.